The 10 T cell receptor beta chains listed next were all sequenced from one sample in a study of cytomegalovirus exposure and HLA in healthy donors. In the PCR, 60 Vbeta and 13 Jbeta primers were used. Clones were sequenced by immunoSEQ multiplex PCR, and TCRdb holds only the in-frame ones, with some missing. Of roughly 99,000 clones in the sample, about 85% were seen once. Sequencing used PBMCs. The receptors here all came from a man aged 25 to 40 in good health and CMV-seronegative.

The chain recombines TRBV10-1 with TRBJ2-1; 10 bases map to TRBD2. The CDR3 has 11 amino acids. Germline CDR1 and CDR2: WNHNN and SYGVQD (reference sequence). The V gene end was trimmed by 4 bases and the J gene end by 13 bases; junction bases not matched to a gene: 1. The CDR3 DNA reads TGCGCCAGCAGTGGGACTAGCGGACAGTTCTTC. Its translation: CASSGTSGQFF.

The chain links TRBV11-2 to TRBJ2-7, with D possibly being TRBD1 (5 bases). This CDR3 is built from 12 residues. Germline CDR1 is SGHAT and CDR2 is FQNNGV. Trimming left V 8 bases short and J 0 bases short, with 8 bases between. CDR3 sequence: CASGRASYEQYF. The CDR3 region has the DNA TGTGCCAGCGGCAGGGCCTCCTACGAGCAGTACTTC.

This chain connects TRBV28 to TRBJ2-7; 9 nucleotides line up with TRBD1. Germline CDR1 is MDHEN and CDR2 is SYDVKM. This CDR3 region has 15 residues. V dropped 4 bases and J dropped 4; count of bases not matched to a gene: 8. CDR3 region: CASSYPGQGLYEQYF. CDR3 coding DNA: TGTGCCAGCAGTTACCCCGGACAGGGGTTATACGAGCAGTACTTC.

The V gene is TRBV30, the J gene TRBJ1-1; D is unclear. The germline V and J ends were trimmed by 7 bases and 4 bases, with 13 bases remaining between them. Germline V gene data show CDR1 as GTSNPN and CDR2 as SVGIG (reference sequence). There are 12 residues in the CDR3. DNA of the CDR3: TGTGCCTCGACTCCGCTAGGCACTGAAGCTTTCTTT. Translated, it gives CASTPLGTEAFF. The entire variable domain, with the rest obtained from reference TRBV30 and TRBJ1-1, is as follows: SQTIHQWPATLVQPVGSPLSLECTVEGTSNPNLYWYRQAAGRGLQLLFYSVGIGQISSEVPQNLSASRPQDRQFILSSKKLLLSDSGFYLCASTPLGTEAFFGQGTRLTVV.

The CDR3 DNA reads TGTGCCAGCAGTTACTCGAGAGACTATGGCTACACCTTC. This translates into CASSYSRDYGYTF. This sequence joins TRBV6-5 and TRBJ1-2; D unresolved. Germline V gives CDR1 MNHEY, CDR2 SVGAGI. This CDR3 is built from 13 residues. V lost 0 bases to trimming and J lost 3 bases, with 5 bases between them.

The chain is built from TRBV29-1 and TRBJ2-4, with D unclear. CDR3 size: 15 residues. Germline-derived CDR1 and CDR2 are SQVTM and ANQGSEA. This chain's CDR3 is CRSVGEHFTKNIQYF. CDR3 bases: TGCAGGTCGGTTGGAGAACATTTCACCAAAAACATTCAGTACTTC.

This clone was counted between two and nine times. CDR3 sequence reads: CACIGTGFYEQYF. Written as DNA, the CDR3 is TGTGCCTGTATCGGGACAGGGTTCTACGAGCAGTACTTC. The chain carries TRBV30 and TRBJ2-7; 9 nucleotides align to TRBD1. The CDR3 length is 13 residues. V shed 6 bases, J shed 3 bases, and the junction held 6 bases outside the gene matches. Germline assignment: CDR1 GTSNPN and CDR2 SVGIG (reference sequence). The variable domain in full, with the rest retrieved from reference TRBV30 and TRBJ2-7, is SQTIHQWPATLVQPVGSPLSLECTVEGTSNPNLYWYRQAAGRGLQLLFYSVGIGQISSEVPQNLSASRPQDRQFILSSKKLLLSDSGFYLCACIGTGFYEQYFGPGTRLTVT.

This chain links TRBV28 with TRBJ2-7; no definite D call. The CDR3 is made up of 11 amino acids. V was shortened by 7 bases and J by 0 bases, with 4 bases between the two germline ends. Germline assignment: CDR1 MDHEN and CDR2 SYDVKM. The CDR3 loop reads CASTYSYEQYF. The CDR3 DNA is TGTGCCAGCACCTACTCCTACGAGCAGTACTTC.

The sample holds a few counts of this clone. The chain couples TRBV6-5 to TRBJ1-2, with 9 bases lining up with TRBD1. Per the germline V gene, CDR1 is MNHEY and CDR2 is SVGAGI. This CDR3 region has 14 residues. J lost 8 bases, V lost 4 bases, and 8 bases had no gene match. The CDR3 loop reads CASSSPGTGNGYTF. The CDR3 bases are TGTGCCAGCAGTTCCCCTGGGACAGGGAACGGCTACACCTTC.

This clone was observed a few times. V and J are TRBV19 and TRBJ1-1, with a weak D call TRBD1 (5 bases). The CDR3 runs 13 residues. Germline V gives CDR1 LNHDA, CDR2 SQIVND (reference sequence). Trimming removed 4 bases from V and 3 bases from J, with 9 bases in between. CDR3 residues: CASSTQGYTEAFF. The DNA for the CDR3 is TGTGCCAGTAGTACCCAGGGCTACACTGAAGCTTTCTTT.